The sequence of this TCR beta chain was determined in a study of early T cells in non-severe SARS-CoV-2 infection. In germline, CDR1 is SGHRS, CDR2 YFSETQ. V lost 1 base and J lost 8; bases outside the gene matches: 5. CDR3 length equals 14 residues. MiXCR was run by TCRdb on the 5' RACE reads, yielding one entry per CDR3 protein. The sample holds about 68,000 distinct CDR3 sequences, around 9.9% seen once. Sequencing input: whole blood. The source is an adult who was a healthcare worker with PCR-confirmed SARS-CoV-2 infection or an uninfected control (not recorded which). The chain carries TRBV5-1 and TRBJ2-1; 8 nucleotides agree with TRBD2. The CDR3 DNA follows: TGCGCCAGCAGCTTGCGGGAGGGCTTTCATGAGCAGTTCTTC. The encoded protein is CASSLREGFHEQFF.